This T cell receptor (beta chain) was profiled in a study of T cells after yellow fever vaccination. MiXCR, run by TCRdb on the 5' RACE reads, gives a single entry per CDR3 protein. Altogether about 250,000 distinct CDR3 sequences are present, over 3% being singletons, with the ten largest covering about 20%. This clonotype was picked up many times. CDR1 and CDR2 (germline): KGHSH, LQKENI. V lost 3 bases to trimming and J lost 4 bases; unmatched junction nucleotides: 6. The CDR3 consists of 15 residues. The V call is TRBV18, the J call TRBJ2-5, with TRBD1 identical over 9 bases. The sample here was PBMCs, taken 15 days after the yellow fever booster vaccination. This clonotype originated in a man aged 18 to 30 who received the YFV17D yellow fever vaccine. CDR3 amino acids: CASSPRQGEGETQYF. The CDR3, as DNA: TGTGCCAGCTCACCGAGACAGGGGGAGGGAGAGACCCAGTACTTC.